This entry lists 5 T cell receptor beta chains sequenced from one sample in a study of T cells after yellow fever vaccination. From the 5' RACE reads, TCRdb called clonotypes with MiXCR, one entry per CDR3 protein. In the table there are approximately 110,000 distinct CDR3 sequences, around 8.6% of which are singletons. The source material was CD8+ T cells sorted from PBMCs, sampled 45 days after the yellow fever booster vaccination. These receptors all come from a man aged 25 to 40 who received the YFV17D yellow fever vaccine.

This clonotype has a count of ten or more. The gene calls are TRBV4-3 and TRBJ2-1; D gene uncertain. The CDR3 consists of 14 residues. Per the germline V gene, CDR1 is LGHNA and CDR2 is YSLEER. The germline V and J ends were trimmed by 0 bases and 5 bases, with 8 bases remaining between them. CDR3 in DNA: TGCGCCAGCAGCCAAGATGCAGACCACAATGAGCAGTTCTTC. Translating it yields CASSQDADHNEQFF.

At least ten counts were recorded for this clonotype. This chain uses TRBV7-9 with TRBJ2-7, with D uncertain. This CDR3 is 11 amino acids long. Germline V CDR1 and CDR2: SEHNR, FQNEAQ (reference sequence). Between the trimmed V and J ends, which lost 3 bases and 5 bases, there was a span of 5 bases. CDR3 protein: CASSFSNEQYF. The CDR3 DNA is TGTGCCAGCAGCTTTAGTAACGAGCAGTACTTC.

The chain employs TRBV18 and TRBJ2-7; TRBD1 aligns across 11 bases. The CDR3 totals 15 residues. J gave up 3 bases and V 5 bases, and 6 bases lay outside the gene matches. Germline lookup yields CDR1 KGHSH and CDR2 LQKENI. The chain's CDR3 is CASSEPGQGDYEQYF. The CDR3 DNA is TGTGCCAGCTCAGAACCGGGACAGGGGGACTACGAGCAGTACTTC.

Ten or more counts support this clonotype. The V and J genes are TRBV4-3 and TRBJ1-1, with D perhaps matching TRBD1 (6 bases). From germline, CDR1 is LGHNA and CDR2 YSLEER. Trimming took off 1 base at V and 4 bases at J, with 13 bases between the two ends. The CDR3 loop spans 15 amino acids. CDR3 sequence reads: CASSQGGGGGTEAFF. The DNA of the CDR3 is TGCGCCAGCAGCCAAGGTGGGGGCGGTGGCACTGAAGCTTTCTTT.

The chain is built from TRBV11-1 and TRBJ2-1, with D maybe TRBD2 (9 bases). CDR3 length equals 20 residues. The V and J ends lost 5 bases and 1 base respectively, with 27 bases between them. Germline V gene data show CDR1 as SGHAT and CDR2 as FQDESV (reference sequence). CDR3 amino acids: CASSPFRGRLAGLSYNEQFF. CDR3 bases: TGTGCCAGCAGCCCCTTCAGGGGGCGGCTAGCGGGGCTGTCCTACAATGAGCAGTTCTTC. The full variable domain, in which reference TRBV11-1 and TRBJ2-1 provide the parts outside the CDR3, is EAEVAQSPRYKITEKSQAVAFWCDPISGHATLYWYRQILGQGPELLVQFQDESVVDDSQLPKDRFSAERLKGVDSTLKIQPAELGDSAMYLCASSPFRGRLAGLSYNEQFFGPGTRLTVL.